This T cell receptor beta chain was identified during a study of early T cells in non-severe SARS-CoV-2 infection. Study in general: Chains were not paired, and sequencing was done on bulk RNA from unsorted whole blood. Broader study findings: Comparison of clonotypes with VDJdb favored anti-spike CD8 responses while missing private and CD4 specificities.

Germline values: CDR1 ENHRY, CDR2 SYGVKD. The CDR3 contains 13 residues. V was pared by 6 bases and J by 1 base, with 8 bases between. As regards this clonotype: What it binds is unknown.

Researchers attached unique molecular identifiers to individual cDNA molecules. A single record per CDR3 protein comes from TCRdb applying MiXCR to the 5' RACE reads. This sample has just under 45,000 distinct CDR3 sequences, with under 13% found just once. The genes are TRBV10-3 and TRBJ2-3; D might be TRBD1 (6 bases). The TCR was taken from an adult who was a healthcare worker with PCR-confirmed SARS-CoV-2 infection or an uninfected control (not recorded which). Material for sequencing was whole blood. The CDR3 DNA sequence: TGTGCCATCAGCGGACAGCGCACAGATACGCAGTATTTT. This encodes CAISGQRTDTQYF.